The 9 T cell receptor beta chains below were found in one sample sequenced in a study of CD8+ T cells in alopecia areata. The authors extracted RNA and reverse transcribed it into cDNA as the sequencing template. Repertoires were generated with immunoSEQ multiplex PCR, while TCRdb's copy carries only in-frame clones and drops some. Of 140,000 to 150,000 clones listed, 45% to 60% are singletons. This specimen consisted of CD4+ T cells sorted from blood, obtained at week 0. These receptors were taken from a human donor with alopecia areata.

This rearrangement joins TRBV9 to TRBJ2-2; TRBD1 matches 7 bases. Germline-derived CDR1 and CDR2 are SGDLS and YYNGEE. V shed 3 bases, J shed 6 bases, and the junction held 8 bases outside the gene matches. The CDR3 covers 15 residues. In DNA form, the CDR3 reads TGTGCCAGCAGCGCTCGACAGGGTTCGGCCGGGGAGCTGTTTTTT. This encodes CASSARQGSAGELFF.

This chain uses TRBV30 with TRBJ1-5; possibly TRBD1 for D (5 bases). The CDR3 is made up of 14 amino acids. The germline V and J ends were trimmed by 1 base and 7 bases, with 14 bases remaining between them. CDR1 and CDR2 from the germline V gene are GTSNPN and SVGIG (reference sequence). The CDR3 sequence is CAWSGDSSGQPQHF. The CDR3 DNA sequence: TGTGCCTGGAGTGGGGACTCCTCCGGGCAGCCCCAGCATTTT.

The rearrangement joins TRBV7-9 to TRBJ2-7; perhaps D is TRBD1 or TRBD2 (5 bases each). Trimming cost V 1 base and J 3 bases, with 16 bases left between them. This CDR3 region has 16 residues. Per germline, CDR1 SEHNR and CDR2 FQNEAQ (reference sequence). CDR3 amino acids: CASSLVLGTLNYEQYF. The CDR3 bases are TGTGCCAGCAGCTTAGTTCTCGGGACCCTGAACTACGAGCAGTACTTC. Full variable domain (remainder filled in from reference TRBV7-9 and TRBJ2-7): DTGVSQNPRHKITKRGQNVTFRCDPISEHNRLYWYRQTLGQGPEFLTYFQNEAQLEKSRLLSDRFSAERPKGSFSTLEIQRTEQGDSAMYLCASSLVLGTLNYEQYFGPGTRLTVT.

V usage is TRBV29-1 and J usage is TRBJ2-3; D gene ambiguous. Germline CDR1 SQVTM, CDR2 ANQGSEA. The length of the CDR3 is 13 residues. V dropped 7 bases and J dropped 1 base, with 12 bases sitting between them. The CDR3 loop is CSAQSDGTDTQYF. The CDR3 DNA reads TGCAGCGCGCAGTCGGACGGCACAGATACGCAGTATTTT.

Only a few counts were recorded for this clone. The chain uses TRBV19 and TRBJ1-5, with 8 bases aligning to TRBD1. Germline V gene data show CDR1 as LNHDA and CDR2 as SQIVND (reference sequence). The CDR3 loop spans 15 amino acids. The J segment lost 5 bases and the V segment lost 3 bases, leaving 6 bases of the junction unmatched. CDR3 sequence (DNA): TGTGCCAGTAGTATGGACAGGGCTCTCTATCAGCCCCAGCATTTT. This gives the protein CASSMDRALYQPQHF.

The V and J genes are TRBV6-1 and TRBJ2-7; D unresolved. This CDR3 spans 12 amino acids. Trimming left V 3 bases short and J 2 bases short, with 5 bases between. The germline V gene encodes CDR1 MNHNS and CDR2 SASEGT. CDR3 nucleotides: TGTGCCAGCAGTGATACAGCCTACGAGCAGTACTTC. Its translation is CASSDTAYEQYF.

CDR3 DNA: TGTGCCAGCAGCTGGGGACAGGGGGCAGCTGAAGCTTTCTTT. This codes for CASSWGQGAAEAFF. The chain carries TRBV7-8 and TRBJ1-1, with TRBD1 matching over 12 bases. Germline loops: CDR1 SGHVS, CDR2 FQNEAQ. V was clipped by 4 bases and J by 6 bases; unmatched bases: 3. This CDR3 has 14 amino acids. Full variable domain (remainder filled in from reference TRBV7-8 and TRBJ1-1): GAGVSQSPRYKVAKRGQDVALRCDPISGHVSLFWYQQALGQGPEFLTYFQNEAQLDKSGLPSDRFFAERPEGSVSTLKIQRTQQEDSAVYLCASSWGQGAAEAFFGQGTRLTVV.

This clone was seen a few times. The chain employs TRBV6-6 and TRBJ2-7; D remains unclear. Trimming removed 6 bases from V and 2 bases from J, with 5 bases in between. Germline lookup yields CDR1 MNHNY and CDR2 SVGAGI (reference sequence). This CDR3 comprises 11 residues. The CDR3 DNA sequence: TGTGCCAGCAGCCAGGCCTACGAGCAGTACTTC. This sequence encodes CASSQAYEQYF.

V usage is TRBV7-2 and J usage is TRBJ2-7; 7 nucleotides align to TRBD2. The CDR3 runs to 15 residues. V lost 3 bases and J lost 4; bases outside the gene matches: 9. The germline CDR1 and CDR2 sequences are SGHTA and FQGNSA. CDR3 DNA: TGTGCCAGCAGCTTGCGGGCTAGCGGATTTTACGAGCAGTACTTC. Translating it yields CASSLRASGFYEQYF.